Presented here are 22 T cell receptor beta chains from one specimen sequenced in a study of cytomegalovirus exposure and HLA in healthy donors. The table came from immunoSEQ multiplex PCR; TCRdb's copy has only in-frame clones and leaves some out. In the table there are 120,000 to 150,000 clones, 80% to 95% of which are singletons. What was sequenced was PBMCs. The source of these receptors is a man aged 18 to 35 in good health and CMV-seronegative.

The chain combines TRBV4-3 with TRBJ2-3, with 12 bases fitting TRBD2. The CDR3 has 16 amino acids. Germline trimming cut 0 bases from V and 8 bases from J; bases unmatched to any gene: 6. Germline loops: CDR1 LGHNA, CDR2 YSLEER. The CDR3 DNA follows: TGCGCCAGCAGCCAAGACCAACTAGCGGGAGGACGTACGCAGTATTTT. As protein: CASSQDQLAGGRTQYF.

V usage is TRBV30 and J usage is TRBJ1-5, with 10 bases lining up with TRBD1. This CDR3 comprises 14 residues. Germline CDR1 and CDR2: GTSNPN and SVGIG (reference sequence). J lost 2 bases, V lost 5 bases, and 3 bases had no gene match. Here the CDR3 DNA reads TGTGCCTGGCGACAGGGGGCCGGCAATCAGCCCCAGCATTTT. Its translation is CAWRQGAGNQPQHF.

The gene calls are TRBV7-2 and TRBJ2-2, with TRBD2 identical over 7 bases. CDR1 and CDR2 from the germline V gene are SGHTA and FQGNSA. The CDR3 extends over 14 amino acids. V trimming: 2 bases; J trimming: 6 bases; junction bases outside the gene matches: 3. In nucleotides, the CDR3 is TGTGCCAGCAGCTTATACCGGGAGGCCGGGGAGCTGTTTTTT. This gives the protein CASSLYREAGELFF.

The rearrangement uses TRBV5-1 and TRBJ1-6; D uncertain. Germline V gene sequence: CDR1 SGHRS, CDR2 YFSETQ. The CDR3 has 14 residues. The ends were cut back, 0 bases at V and 6 bases at J, with 7 bases in the middle. CDR3 bases: TGCGCCAGCAGCTTGGTAGAGGGTAATTCACCCCTCCACTTT. Protein: CASSLVEGNSPLHF.

The chain has TRBV4-1 and TRBJ2-7; 9 nucleotides align to TRBD1. V shed 1 base, J shed 4 bases, and the junction held 2 bases outside the gene matches. Germline CDR1 and CDR2: MGHRA and YSYEKL. The CDR3 loop spans 14 amino acids. The CDR3 loop reads CASSQAQGAYEQYF. In DNA form, the CDR3 reads TGCGCCAGCAGCCAAGCACAGGGGGCTTACGAGCAGTACTTC.

The chain employs TRBV6-5 and TRBJ1-2, with 7 positions matching TRBD1. Germline V gene sequence: CDR1 MNHEY, CDR2 SVGAGI. The CDR3 covers 16 residues. J was trimmed by 4 bases and V by 4 bases; bases with no gene match: 12. CDR3 bases: TGTGCCAGCAGTTCCACGACAGGGAAGATTGTCTATGGCTACACCTTC. It is translated as CASSSTTGKIVYGYTF.

The chain employs TRBV5-6 and TRBJ2-2, with a tentative D call TRBD1 (6 bases). V was clipped by 0 bases and J by 7 bases, with 10 bases between them. This CDR3 is built from 14 residues. The germline CDR1 and CDR2 sequences are SGHDT and YYEEEE. DNA of the CDR3: TGTGCCAGCAGCTTGGGGCAGGGGTTCGGGGAGCTGTTTTTT. Its protein product is CASSLGQGFGELFF.

The chain is built from TRBV7-6 and TRBJ2-5, with D possibly being TRBD2 (6 bases). Per germline, CDR1 SGHVS and CDR2 FNYEAQ. Trimming took 7 bases from V and 5 from J, leaving 20 bases between them. The CDR3 is 15 residues long. Here the CDR3 DNA reads TGTGCCAGCACCCCCGTCGGCGGGGAGGCGGAGACCCAGTACTTC. As protein: CASTPVGGEAETQYF. The variable domain in full, with the rest retrieved from reference TRBV7-6 and TRBJ2-5, is GAGVSQSPRYKVTKRGQDVALRCDPISGHVSLYWYRQALGQGPEFLTYFNYEAQQDKSGLPNDRFSAERPEGSISTLTIQRTEQRDSAMYRCASTPVGGEAETQYFGPGTRLLVL.

This chain links TRBV30 with TRBJ2-4, with D perhaps TRBD2 (6 bases). With 1 base removed from V and 0 bases from J, the gap between germline ends came to 19 bases. The CDR3 is 18 residues long. Germline-derived CDR1 and CDR2 are GTSNPN and SVGIG (reference sequence). CDR3 in amino acids: CAWSGRGTFQGAKNIQYF. CDR3 sequence (DNA): TGTGCCTGGAGTGGGCGCGGGACGTTCCAGGGAGCCAAAAACATTCAGTACTTC.

This chain uses TRBV28 with TRBJ2-3, with 9 positions matching TRBD1. Germline values: CDR1 MDHEN, CDR2 SYDVKM. The J segment lost 2 bases and the V segment lost 5 bases, leaving 11 bases of the junction unmatched. The length of the CDR3 is 17 residues. CDR3 nucleotide sequence: TGTGCCAGCAGTGAAACCCCGGGACAGGGATTCACAGATACGCAGTATTTT. Encoded protein: CASSETPGQGFTDTQYF.

J is TRBJ1-4 and V is TRBV9, with D perhaps matching TRBD1 (6 bases). Germline V gene lookup returns CDR1 SGDLS and CDR2 YYNGEE. This CDR3 is 15 amino acids long. Trimming removed 4 bases from V and 8 bases from J, with 18 bases in between. The CDR3 loop reads CASSTSGALSEKLFF. CDR3 nucleotide sequence: TGTGCCAGCAGCACCTCAGGGGCCCTATCCGAAAAACTGTTTTTT. The full variable domain, rest sourced from reference TRBV9 and TRBJ1-4, is DSGVTQTPKHLITATGQRVTLRCSPRSGDLSVYWYQQSLDQGLQFLIQYYNGEERAKGNILERFSAQQFPDLHSELNLSSLELGDSALYFCASSTSGALSEKLFFGSGTQLSVL.

This clone was counted a few times. The chain joins TRBV30 to TRBJ1-3; 12 positions agree with TRBD1. V lost 3 bases to trimming and J lost 15 bases; unmatched junction nucleotides: 6. Looked up from germline, CDR1 is GTSNPN and CDR2 is SVGIG (reference sequence). The CDR3 totals 12 residues. The DNA for the CDR3 is TGTGCCTGGAGCGGGACAGGGGGCAATTCATATTTT. Translated, it gives CAWSGTGGNSYF.

In nucleotides, the CDR3 is TGTGCCAGCAGCTATAAACCTGGACAGGGCGCTGTCTACGAGCAGTACGTC. Its translation is CASSYKPGQGAVYEQYV. This chain connects TRBV7-8 to TRBJ2-7; TRBD1 matches at 8 bases. The junction had 14 bases not matched to a gene; V was cut back by 4 bases and J by 3 bases. Germline assignment: CDR1 SGHVS and CDR2 FQNEAQ. The CDR3 is 17 amino acids.

The chain is built from TRBV18 and TRBJ2-1; TRBD2 agrees at 12 bases. V shed 2 bases, J shed 6 bases, and the junction held 2 bases outside the gene matches. CDR1 is KGHSH and CDR2 is LQKENI in the germline V gene. The CDR3 spans 15 residues. This CDR3 reads CASSPSSGGVNEQFF. CDR3 sequence (DNA): TGTGCCAGCTCACCATCTAGCGGGGGGGTCAATGAGCAGTTCTTC.

The DNA for the CDR3 is TGTGCCTGGAGTCCTCTGACTAGCGGGAGATTTAATGAGCAGTTCTTC. Amino acids: CAWSPLTSGRFNEQFF. The J gene is TRBJ2-1, the V gene TRBV30; TRBD2 matches at 12 bases. V shed 2 bases, J shed 7 bases, and the junction held 9 bases outside the gene matches. Germline lookup yields CDR1 GTSNPN and CDR2 SVGIG (reference sequence). There are 16 residues in the CDR3.

As DNA, the CDR3 is TGCGCCAGCAGCGCTGGACTAGCGGTCCCCCCACTAAGGACAGATACGCAGTATTTT. Its translation: CASSAGLAVPPLRTDTQYF. This chain connects TRBV4-1 to TRBJ2-3; 10 bases are a match to TRBD2. Looked up from germline, CDR1 is MGHRA and CDR2 is YSYEKL. Trimming removed 5 bases from V and 3 bases from J; junction bases left unmatched: 17. This CDR3 comprises 19 residues.

V and J are TRBV11-2 and TRBJ2-7; possible D gene TRBD1, 5 bases. Germline V gives CDR1 SGHAT, CDR2 FQNNGV. There are 13 residues in the CDR3. V was trimmed by 3 bases and J by 3 bases, leaving 9 bases between them. CDR3 sequence (DNA): TGTGCCAGCAGCTTCGGCCAGGGCTACGAGCAGTACTTC. This encodes CASSFGQGYEQYF.

The rearrangement joins TRBV4-3 to TRBJ2-1; perhaps TRBD1 as D (5 bases). V was cut by 1 base and J by 5 bases, with 12 bases left in between. The V gene's germline CDR1 is LGHNA and CDR2 YSLEER. This CDR3 has 15 amino acids. The CDR3 DNA is TGCGCCAGCAGCCAAGGGCAGGGATGGAACAATGAGCAGTTCTTC. Amino acid sequence: CASSQGQGWNNEQFF.

The J gene is TRBJ2-5, the V gene TRBV10-3; 7 bases match TRBD2. Trimming took 2 bases from V and 5 from J; bases not matched to a gene: 8. This CDR3 comprises 15 residues. Per germline, CDR1 ENHRY and CDR2 SYGVKD. The CDR3: CAISEGREGLETQYF. CDR3 in DNA: TGTGCCATCAGTGAGGGGAGGGAGGGCCTTGAGACCCAGTACTTC.

This clone appeared once. The J gene is TRBJ2-3, the V gene TRBV6-6, with D maybe TRBD2 (6 bases). This CDR3 contains 14 residues. Germline V gives CDR1 MNHNY, CDR2 SVGAGI (reference sequence). V lost 0 bases and J lost 4, with 8 bases in between. The CDR3, as DNA: TGTGCCAGCAGTTACTCATCGGGAGCAGATACGCAGTATTTT. This codes for CASSYSSGADTQYF.

The CDR3 is CASSLPPGTGASPLHF. The CDR3 DNA sequence: TGTGCCAGCAGCCTCCCGCCCGGGACAGGGGCTTCACCCCTCCACTTT. The genes are TRBV7-9 and TRBJ1-6, with TRBD1 identical over 10 bases. The CDR3 extends over 16 amino acids. The ends lost 5 bases at V and 9 bases at J; junction bases unmatched: 10. Germline V CDR1 and CDR2: SEHNR, FQNEAQ (reference sequence).

The rearrangement joins TRBV14 to TRBJ2-2, with 7 nucleotides matching TRBD1. Germline V CDR1 and CDR2: SGHDN, FVKESK. V dropped 2 bases and J dropped 4; count of bases not matched to a gene: 10. The CDR3 sequence is 17 residues long. The CDR3 loop is CASSQLLGGAGTGELFF. The CDR3 nucleotides are TGTGCCAGCAGCCAACTACTAGGGGGCGCGGGCACCGGGGAGCTGTTTTTT.